This TCR beta chain was recorded in a study of T cell responses to AZD1222 COVID-19 vaccine. Here immunoSEQ multiplex PCR was the method, and the copy in TCRdb shows in-frame clones only, minus some. The sample holds around 150,000 clones, 80% to 95% seen once. With regard to this clone: Its specificity is not known.

This CDR3 spans 11 amino acids. Trimming stripped 3 bases from V and 2 bases from J, with 2 bases between. Germline loops: CDR1 SGDLS, CDR2 YYNGEE. Regarding the study as a whole: Spike as a whole was targeted by vaccine-associated CD4 TCRs, dominant at 160-218 and 743-854. Compared with day 0, the breadth and depth of the Spike-specific TCR repertoire rose significantly after two doses of AZD1222. Of spike-specific TCRs, nearly half reportedly target regions left unmutated in variants.

This clonotype originated in an adult who received the AZD1222 COVID-19 vaccine. This specimen consisted of peripheral blood, obtained 28 days after the second AZD1222 dose. This chain uses TRBV9 with TRBJ2-5; D uncertain. The CDR3 loop is CASSAQETQYF. The DNA for the CDR3 is TGTGCCAGCAGCGCACAAGAGACCCAGTACTTC.